The present T cell receptor (beta chain) was sequenced within a study of PD-L1 blockade in urothelial cancer. Study background: Samples came from 3 weeks, at the second dose, and 6 weeks into treatment. Findings of the study overall: Lower pretreatment blood TCR clonality, under the median, predicted better survival, researchers reported.

The assay was immunoSEQ multiplex PCR, and TCRdb's table has in-frame clones only and misses some. The top ten hold around 8% of the sample, which has roughly 50,000 clones, 70% to 90% seen once. This CDR3 spans 16 amino acids. V lost 0 bases and J 4 bases, leaving 13 bases between the germline ends. The germline CDR1 and CDR2 sequences are SGDLS and YYNGEE. On this clone itself: Its antigen remains unknown.

Patients' urothelial carcinoma was locally advanced or metastatic. Each patient gave between 1 and 8 samples, pretreatment and on-treatment. The TCR sequence derives from a man aged 60-69 years with urothelial cancer. The sample here was PBMCs, taken around atezolizumab (anti-PD-L1) treatment. The chain is built from TRBV9 and TRBJ2-2; D is possibly TRBD2 (6 bases). CDR3 loop: CASSVDLRAGTGELFF. The CDR3 nucleotides read TGTGCCAGCAGCGTAGACCTTAGAGCGGGCACCGGGGAGCTGTTTTTT.